This T cell receptor beta chain was retrieved from a study of CD8+CD57+ T cells in acquired aplastic anemia. About the study: Sorting CD4+ and CD8+ cells gave DNA averaging roughly 3.5 ug. Healthy donor CD4+ cell samples had a mean of roughly 9.8 million reads. Study-level findings and limits: Researchers reported that CD8+ Simpson's diversity was not significantly different in patients versus controls. Overlap between patients and controls comprised about 30 CD8+ CDR3 sequences.

Profiles of TCR beta VDJ and CDR3 were generated from a genomic DNA template. TCRdb recomputed calls from the reads with MiXCR, one row per CDR3 protein. The sample lists roughly 190,000 distinct CDR3 sequences, less than 65% seen once, with 15% to 20% in the top ten. CDR3 length equals 15 residues. The germline V gene encodes CDR1 SGHTA and CDR2 FQGNSA. Deletions cut 1 base from V and 2 bases from J, with 12 bases between. A remark on this clonotype: What it binds is not known.

The chain joins TRBV7-2 to TRBJ2-7, with D hard to call. This clonotype originated in a human donor in good health, serving as a control. Sample: sorted CD4+, CD8+, or CD8+CD57+ T cells (not recorded which) from PBMCs. Here the CDR3 DNA reads TGTGCCAGCAGCTTAGTGGGCAGGTTGCCCTACGAGCAGTACTTC. Its protein is CASSLVGRLPYEQYF.